The present entry profiles one TCR beta chain with its context. It has no known antigen specificity. No base-level quality is on record; no much larger clone is a single base apart. Every patient had early-stage hepatocellular carcinoma and received no therapy prior to surgical resection. Sampled areas lacked macroscopic evidence of necrosis or hemorrhage. TCR sequencing (ImmunoSeq) was performed on multiple regions from a couple of patients. Frozen resection tissue samples were collected at a distance of at least 1 cm from each other. Samples labelled N were derived from nontumoral liver tissue adjacent to the tumor. Genomic DNA was extracted from bulk tissue using the DNeasy blood and tissue kit. The immunoSEQ assay was used to sequence TCR beta chain CDR3 regions from genomic DNA. Rearranged VDJ segments were amplified with primers that anneal to V and J segments. For the original study's pipeline: The ImmunoSeq Analyzer software was used to calculate clonality and richness metrics. Fisher's exact test, supplemented by a beta-binomial method for added stringency, was applied to identify differentially abundant clones between regions. The source is immuneACCESS, and TCRdb retained only in-frame sequences with V and J called. Part of the clones is not carried over; for the studies checked, unresolved V genes explain less than half of this, and the remainder is unexplained. Clone size and V and J calls were adopted from that table, with D and trimming inferred from the DNA. The sample table lists 21,000 or so clones, over 60% of them with a count of one. The ten largest clones take up 15% to 20% of the sample.

The data belong to a study of intratumoral heterogeneity in liver cancer. In the study overall: Across the full roughly 14-patient cohort, most patients were male and a median age of roughly 69 years was recorded. To examine intratumor heterogeneity, the study integrated RNA-seq, DNA sequencing, TCR-seq and SNP array data obtained from multiple regions of hepatocellular carcinoma specimens. The full cohort included 70 or so multiregional samples from around 14 HCC patients, consisting of 45 to 55 tumoral regions and 20 adjacent nontumoral regions.

The CDR3 numbers 14 residues from cysteine through phenylalanine. Here the CDR3 DNA is all that survives: 42 bases in frame from base 1. CDR1 SGDLS and CDR2 YYNGEE were looked up in the germline V gene. V drops 6 bases and J drops 0 bases, leaving 10 bases in between. Overall study results and their limits: Limitations acknowledged by the authors included a relatively low number of patients and under-sampled representation of tumor-infiltrating lymphocytes.

The sample was tumor-adjacent normal tissue, taken before any cancer treatment. This receptor was identified in a woman between 65 and 79 years old with hepatocellular carcinoma. The V and J genes are TRBV9 and TRBJ1-3, and perhaps TRBD1 as D gene, on 5 matching bases. CDR3 sequence: CASTSGGSGNTIYF. The sequenced DNA is TGTGCCAGCACCTCGGGGGGCTCTGGAAACACCATATATTTT.